The text below deals with one T cell receptor (beta chain). These data are taken from a study of blood T cell repertoires in COVID-19. Study-level background: The analysed material was cDNA or gDNA that came from T cells, B-cell-depleted T cells, or PBMCs.

Original handling: How many nucleated cells were present was estimated from reference gene primer amplification. TCRdb keeps only in-frame clones here, not all; method: immunoSEQ multiplex PCR. D and trimming were read from the DNA, whereas the V and J calls and clone size are those reported in that table. The sample holds roughly 200,000 clones, roughly 80% seen once. Seattle-derived patients entered the study during active infection and were followed longitudinally. Germline V gene lookup returns CDR1 SGHRS and CDR2 YFSETQ. This CDR3 comprises 16 residues. V dropped 4 bases and J dropped 5 bases, with 19 bases sitting between them.

V and J are TRBV5-1 and TRBJ2-1; tentative D call: TRBD2 (6 bases). The clonotype comes from an elderly woman with COVID-19, enrolled during active disease. Sequencing was carried out using peripheral blood. The CDR3 nucleotides are TGCGCCAGCAGCCCCGATCACCCGGGAGTAAACAATGAGCAGTTCTTC. It yields the protein CASSPDHPGVNNEQFF.